These T cell receptor beta chains were read from a single sample in a study of blood T cell repertoires in COVID-19. The data were produced by immunoSEQ multiplex PCR, yet TCRdb's version contains in-frame clones alone and is incomplete. This sample yields about 35,000 clones, of which approximately 87% are seen a single time; 10% belongs to the top ten. Sequenced sample: peripheral blood. The receptor set was obtained from an elderly man with active COVID-19. Each CDR3 is given with its conserved first and last residue. A D gene is named only where the DNA matches it firmly. Some rows have no size entry. The others give once, few or many, or a class for an expanded clone.

>15|TRBJ2-2|.|.|TRBV5-4
TGTGCCAGCAGCTTGGGGGAGCGGTACACCGGGGAGCTGTTTTTT
CASSLGERYTGELFF
>11|TRBJ2-1|.|.|TRBV20-1
TGCAGTGCTAGAGGTCCAGTTGAGCAGTTCTTC
CSARGPVEQFF
>12|TRBJ1-1|.|.|TRBV29-1
TGCAGCGTTGTACAGGCCGCCACTGAAGCTTTCTTT
CSVVQAATEAFF
>15|TRBJ2-1|TRBD2|.|TRBV13
TGTGCCAGCAGCCCTAGCGGGAGCTCCTACAATGAGCAGTTCTTC
CASSPSGSSYNEQFF
>12|TRBJ2-7|.|once|TRBV11-2
TGTGCCAGCAGCTCGGGGGCCTACGAGCAGTACTTC
CASSSGAYEQYF
>15|TRBJ2-4|TRBD1|.|TRBV6-6
TGTGCCAGCAGCCCCACAGGGGAACTTCAGAACATTCAGTACTTC
CASSPTGELQNIQYF
>14|TRBJ1-4|TRBD1|.|TRBV6-6
TGTGCCAGCAGTGAGACAGGGGGCAATGAAAAACTGTTTTTT
CASSETGGNEKLFF
>15|TRBJ2-2|TRBD2|.|TRBV7-6
TGTGCCAGCAGCCAACCTAGCGGGAGTCTCGGGGAGCTGTTTTTT
CASSQPSGSLGELFF
>14|TRBJ2-7|.|.|TRBV18
TGTGCCAGCTCACGACCGCAATCAGCCTACGAGCAGTACTTC
CASSRPQSAYEQYF
>16|TRBJ2-7|TRBD2|.|TRBV27
TGTGCCAGCAGCCGTAGCGGGACGGGTCCTTCCTACGAGCAGTACTTC
CASSRSGTGPSYEQYF
>12|TRBJ2-3|.|.|TRBV28
TGTGCCAGCAGTGTCGTCACAGATACGCAGTATTTT
CASSVVTDTQYF
>16|TRBJ2-1|TRBD2|few|TRBV7-8
TGTGCCAGCATCCCTAGCGGGAGGAGTTCCTACAATGAGCAGTTCTTC
CASIPSGRSSYNEQFF
>19|TRBJ2-7|TRBD2|few|TRBV28
TGTGCCAGCAGTTCCCATGCTCTACTAGCGGGAGTGGTTTATCACGAGCAGTACTTC
CASSSHALLAGVVYHEQYF
>19|TRBJ2-7|TRBD1|.|TRBV7-2
TGTGCCAGCAGCTTAAAGGACCCGGGACAGGGACTGAGGCCCTACGAGCAGTACTTC
CASSLKDPGQGLRPYEQYF
>15|TRBJ1-1|.|.|TRBV7-9
TGTGCCAGCAGTTCAGACGGACAGCAGAACACTGAAGCTTTCTTT
CASSSDGQQNTEAFF
>19|TRBJ2-5|TRBD1|.|TRBV24-1
TGTGCCACCAGTGATTTGCAAACGAGCAGGGGGTACCCCAAAGAGACCCAGTACTTC
CATSDLQTSRGYPKETQYF
>16|TRBJ2-3|.|few|TRBV7-2
TGTGCCAGCAGCCAGAGAGGGGGTGGGGGCACAGATACGCAGTATTTT
CASSQRGGGGTDTQYF
>15|TRBJ1-5|TRBD1|.|TRBV19
TGTGCCAGTAGCAACAAGACAGGGGCGGTTCAGCCCCAGCATTTT
CASSNKTGAVQPQHF
>18|TRBJ1-3|.|.|TRBV18
TGTGCCAGCTCACCTTCCCCCTTGAGCGGGCCGAGAGGAAACACCATATATTTT
CASSPSPLSGPRGNTIYF
>15|TRBJ2-1|TRBD2|.|TRBV11-3
TGTGCCAGCAGCTCCAGCGGGAGTTTCTACAATGAGCAGTTCTTC
CASSSSGSFYNEQFF
>11|TRBJ2-7|.|.|TRBV28
TGTGCCAGCAGTAACAGATACGAGCAGTACTTC
CASSNRYEQYF
>16|TRBJ1-4|TRBD1|.|TRBV27
TGTGCCAGCAGGACCGGTGGAGGGACAGGGAATGAAAAACTGTTTTTT
CASRTGGGTGNEKLFF
>15|TRBJ2-1|.|.|TRBV6-6
TGTGCCAGCAGTTACACTAGCCACCGGGGCAATGAGCAGTTCTTC
CASSYTSHRGNEQFF
>15|TRBJ2-1|.|.|TRBV28
TGTGCCAGCAGGTGGACTCCACAGGGGGGGAATGAGCAGTTCTTC
CASRWTPQGGNEQFF
>14|TRBJ2-1|TRBD1|.|TRBV7-8
TGTGCCAGCAGGGGACAGTTTTCCGTCATCGAGCAGTTCTTC
CASRGQFSVIEQFF
>18|TRBJ2-3|TRBD1|.|TRBV3-1/TRBV3-2
TGTGCCAGCAGCCAGCCCCTAGGGGGCGGACCTAGCACAGATACGCAGTATTTT
CASSQPLGGGPSTDTQYF
>15|TRBJ2-2|TRBD2|.|TRBV7-9
TGTGCCAGCAGCCTAGCGGGCAGTCTGATCGGGGAGCTGTTTTTT
CASSLAGSLIGELFF
>17|TRBJ2-7|TRBD2|few|TRBV11-2
TGTGCCAGCAGCTCCCGCCCTAGCGGGGCCCCCGGGGGCGAGCAGTACTTC
CASSSRPSGAPGGEQYF
>13|TRBJ1-1|.|.|TRBV28
TGTGCCAGCAGCAATGTAGGGGGCACTGAAGCTTTCTTT
CASSNVGGTEAFF
>15|TRBJ2-1|TRBD2|.|TRBV5-8
TGTGCCAGCAGTCGCCGCAGCGGGAGTTTTAGTGAGCAGTTCTTC
CASSRRSGSFSEQFF
>11|TRBJ1-1|.|.|TRBV11-2
TGTGCCAGCAGCCGAGGGACTGAAGCTTTCTTT
CASSRGTEAFF
>13|TRBJ2-5|.|few|TRBV10-1
TGCGCCAGCAGTCCAACTAGGGATGGTACTCAGTACTTC
CASSPTRDGTQYF
>15|TRBJ2-3|.|.|TRBV7-6
TGTGCCAGCAGCCGAAGCGGGCAGACGACAGATACGCAGTATTTT
CASSRSGQTTDTQYF
>15|TRBJ1-4|.|.|TRBV7-2
TGTGCCAGCAGCCCAACAGGCTCAACTAATGAAAAACTGTTTTTT
CASSPTGSTNEKLFF
>17|TRBJ2-3|.|.|TRBV14
TGTGCCAGCAGCCACCCCCGGCGGGGAATGGGAACAGATACGCAGTATTTT
CASSHPRRGMGTDTQYF